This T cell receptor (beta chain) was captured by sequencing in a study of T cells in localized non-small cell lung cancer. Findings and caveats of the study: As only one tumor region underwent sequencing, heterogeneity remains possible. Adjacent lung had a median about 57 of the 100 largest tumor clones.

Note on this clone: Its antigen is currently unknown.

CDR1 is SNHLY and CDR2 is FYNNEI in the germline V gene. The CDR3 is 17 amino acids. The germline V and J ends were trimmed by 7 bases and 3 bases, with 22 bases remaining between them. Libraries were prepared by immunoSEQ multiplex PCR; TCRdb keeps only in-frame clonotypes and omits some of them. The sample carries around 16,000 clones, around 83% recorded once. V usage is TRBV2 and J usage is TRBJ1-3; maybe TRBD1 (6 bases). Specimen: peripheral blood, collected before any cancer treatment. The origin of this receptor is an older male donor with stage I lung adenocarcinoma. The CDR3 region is CASTLSRGRRNGNTIYF. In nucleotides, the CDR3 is TGTGCCAGCACCCTGAGCAGGGGACGGCGGAATGGAAACACCATATATTTT.